Listed here are 6 T cell receptor beta chains from one sample, sequenced in a study of T cell responses to AZD1222 COVID-19 vaccine. Sequencing used immunoSEQ multiplex PCR; TCRdb keeps in-frame clones, though not all of them. The repertoire holds around 140,000 clones, 80% to 95% seen once, with approximately 1.5% in the top ten. This material consisted of peripheral blood, taken on day 0 of AZD1222 vaccination. The source of these receptors is an adult in good health.

The chain recombines TRBV4-1 with TRBJ1-6; the match to TRBD1 covers 7 bases. Germline CDR1 is MGHRA and CDR2 is YSYEKL. With 1 base clipped from V and 9 bases from J, the junction kept 6 bases outside the gene matches. This CDR3 contains 15 residues. CDR3 residues: CASSQVQGSGSPLHF. The CDR3 DNA follows: TGCGCCAGCAGCCAAGTACAGGGGTCGGGTTCACCCCTCCACTTT.

J is TRBJ1-4 and V is TRBV6-5, with a tentative D call TRBD1 (6 bases). Trimming took off 7 bases at V and 6 bases at J, with 12 bases between the two ends. The CDR3 has 13 residues. CDR1 is MNHEY, CDR2 SVGAGI, per germline. The CDR3 spells CASTTGNYEKLFF. In nucleotides, the CDR3 is TGTGCCAGCACCACAGGGAACTATGAAAAACTGTTTTTT.

The chain recombines TRBV30 with TRBJ1-3; D is unclear. There are 13 residues in the CDR3. CDR1 is GTSNPN and CDR2 is SVGIG in the germline V gene (reference sequence). V was pared by 1 base and J by 2 bases, with 6 bases between. The CDR3 reads CAWSAKAGNTIYF. The CDR3 region has the DNA TGTGCCTGGAGTGCTAAGGCTGGAAACACCATATATTTT.

The chain employs TRBV9 and TRBJ2-3; D gene ambiguous. The CDR3 contains 14 residues. Deletions cut 0 bases from V and 0 bases from J, with 5 bases between. Germline CDR1 and CDR2: SGDLS and YYNGEE. Written as DNA, the CDR3 is TGTGCCAGCAGCGTAGACACTAGCACAGATACGCAGTATTTT. Protein product: CASSVDTSTDTQYF.

The rearrangement uses TRBV6-5 and TRBJ2-3; D gene ambiguous. This CDR3 is built from 12 residues. Trimming removed 4 bases from V and 6 bases from J, with 8 bases in between. Germline CDR1 MNHEY, CDR2 SVGAGI. CDR3 sequence reads: CASSFMGDTQYF. The DNA for the CDR3 is TGTGCCAGCAGTTTTATGGGGGATACGCAGTATTTT.

This clone was seen a single time. The chain employs TRBV7-3 and TRBJ2-1; 9 bases fit TRBD2. Looked up from germline, CDR1 is SGHTA and CDR2 is FQGTGA. V lost 1 base and J lost 5; bases outside the gene matches: 9. The CDR3 loop spans 17 amino acids. CDR3 in DNA: TGTGCCAGCAGCTTAAGCCCGCGGCGGGAGGGGGACAATGAGCAGTTCTTC. Translated: CASSLSPRREGDNEQFF.